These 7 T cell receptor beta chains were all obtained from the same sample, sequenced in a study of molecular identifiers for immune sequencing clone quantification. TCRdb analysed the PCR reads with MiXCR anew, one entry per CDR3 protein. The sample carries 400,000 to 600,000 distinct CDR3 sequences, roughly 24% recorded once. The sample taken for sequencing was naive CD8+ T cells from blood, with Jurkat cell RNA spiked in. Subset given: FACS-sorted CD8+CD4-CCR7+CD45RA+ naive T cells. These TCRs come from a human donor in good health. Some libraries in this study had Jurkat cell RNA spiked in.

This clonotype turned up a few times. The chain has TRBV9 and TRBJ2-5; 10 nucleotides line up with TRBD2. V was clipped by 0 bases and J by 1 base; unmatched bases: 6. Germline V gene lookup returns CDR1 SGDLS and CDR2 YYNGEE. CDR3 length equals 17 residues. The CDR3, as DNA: TGTGCCAGCAGCGTAGAGGATAGCGGGGGGTTCCAAGAGACCCAGTACTTC. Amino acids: CASSVEDSGGFQETQYF.

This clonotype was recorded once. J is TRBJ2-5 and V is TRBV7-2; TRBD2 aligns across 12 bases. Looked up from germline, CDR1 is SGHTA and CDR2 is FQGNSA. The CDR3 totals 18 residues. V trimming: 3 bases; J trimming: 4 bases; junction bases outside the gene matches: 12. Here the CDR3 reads CASSLELAGGPFRETQYF. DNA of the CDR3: TGTGCCAGCAGCTTGGAGCTAGCGGGGGGGCCATTCAGAGAGACCCAGTACTTC.

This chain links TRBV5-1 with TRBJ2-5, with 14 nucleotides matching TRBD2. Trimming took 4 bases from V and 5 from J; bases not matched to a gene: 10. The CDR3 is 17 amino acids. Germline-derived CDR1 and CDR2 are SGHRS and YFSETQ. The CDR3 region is CASSDGTSGGLVETQYF. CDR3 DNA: TGCGCCAGCAGCGACGGGACTAGCGGGGGTTTAGTCGAGACCCAGTACTTC.

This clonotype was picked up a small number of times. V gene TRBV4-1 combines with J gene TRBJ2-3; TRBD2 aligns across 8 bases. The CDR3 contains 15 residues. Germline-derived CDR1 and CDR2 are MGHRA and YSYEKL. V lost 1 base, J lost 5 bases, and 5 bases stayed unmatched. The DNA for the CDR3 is TGCGCCAGCAGCCAAGTCCCGGGGGGGCGAGATACGCAGTATTTT. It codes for CASSQVPGGRDTQYF.

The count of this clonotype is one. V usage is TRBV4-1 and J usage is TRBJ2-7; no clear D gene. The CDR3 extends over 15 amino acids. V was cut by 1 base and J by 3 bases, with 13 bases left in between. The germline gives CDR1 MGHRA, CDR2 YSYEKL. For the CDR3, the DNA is TGCGCCAGCAGCCAAGCCCGCGCAACCAACTACGAGCAGTACTTC. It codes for CASSQARATNYEQYF.

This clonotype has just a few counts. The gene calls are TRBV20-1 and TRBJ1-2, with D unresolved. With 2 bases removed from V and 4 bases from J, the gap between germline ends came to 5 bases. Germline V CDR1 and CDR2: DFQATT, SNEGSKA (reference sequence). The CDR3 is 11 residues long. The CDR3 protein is CSARQVYGYTF. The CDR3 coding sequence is TGCAGTGCTAGACAGGTCTATGGCTACACCTTC.

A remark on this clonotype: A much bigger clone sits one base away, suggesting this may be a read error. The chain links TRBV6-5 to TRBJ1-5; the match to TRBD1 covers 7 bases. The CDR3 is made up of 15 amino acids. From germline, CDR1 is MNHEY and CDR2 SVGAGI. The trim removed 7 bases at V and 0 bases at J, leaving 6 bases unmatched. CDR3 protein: CASNSGTASNQPQHF. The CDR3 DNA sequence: TGTGCCAGCAACTCTGGGACAGCTAGCAATCAGCCCCAGCATTTT.